The subject of this entry is one TCR beta chain. The antigen is not known. The CDR3 contains 15 residues. The V and J ends lost 3 bases and 7 bases, in that order; junction bases with no gene match: 6. Germline V CDR1 and CDR2: MRHNA, SNTAGT. Sampled while nominally healthy, donors likely had unrecorded immune exposures. The data originate from a study of cytomegalovirus exposure and HLA in healthy donors. Overall study findings and caveats: In most subjects, TCR beta sequences reportedly gave accurate predictions of HLA-A and HLA-B alleles.

The primer mix had 60 Vbeta and 13 Jbeta primers. Authors' methods: Unique TCR beta chains numbered approximately 80 million in a later analysis, with about 9.9 million shared. Only in-frame clones appear in the TCRdb table, and some are missing; sequencing was by immunoSEQ multiplex PCR. Clone size and the V and J calls come from that table; the DNA yielded D and trimming. The sample holds approximately 210,000 clones, about 87% seen once. The material sequenced was PBMCs. V and J are TRBV6-4 and TRBJ2-1; 10 bases match TRBD2. The clonotype was recovered from a woman between 18 and 30 years old in good health and CMV-seronegative. CDR3 bases: TGTGCCAGCAGTGATTCAGCGGGAGGGCCGAATGAGCAGTTCTTC. Its translation: CASSDSAGGPNEQFF.